The 17 T cell receptor beta chains reported below all come from one sample, sequenced in a study of PD-1 blockade in classical Hodgkin lymphoma. Time point specified: cycle 4 day 1 (C4D1), after around six weeks of nivolumab. All trial patients relapsed after autologous stem cell transplantation. Purified CD4+ T cells were obtained from thawed PBMCs through magnetic negative selection. The repertoire was sequenced with immunoSEQ multiplex PCR; TCRdb's copy has only in-frame clones and lacks some. The sample shows tens of thousands of clones, roughly nine tenths of them seen only once. This sample comprised CD4+ T cells from blood, obtained before the fourth cycle of nivolumab. These receptors were taken from a human donor with classical Hodgkin lymphoma.

Details on this clone: One end of the junction is discordant with germline, which a read error may explain. The gene calls are TRBV2 and TRBJ2-3, with 8 nucleotides matching TRBD1. From germline, CDR1 is SNHLY and CDR2 FYNNEI. This CDR3 region has 11 residues. The CDR3 coding sequence is TGTGCCAGCAGTGAAACCGGACAGGGAATTTTT. Its protein product is CASSETGQGIF.

This clone came up once. The J gene is TRBJ1-5, the V gene TRBV28; D remains ambiguous. Trimming took 5 bases from V and 9 from J, leaving 8 bases between them. The CDR3 runs to 11 residues. Germline lookup yields CDR1 MDHEN and CDR2 SYDVKM. The CDR3 region has the DNA TGTGCCAGCAGTACCTCTAGGCCCCAGCATTTT. This codes for CASSTSRPQHF.

The V and J genes are TRBV7-8 and TRBJ2-5; D ambiguous. The V gene's germline CDR1 is SGHVS and CDR2 FQNEAQ. The CDR3 covers 12 residues. The germline V and J ends were trimmed by 2 bases and 13 bases, with 14 bases remaining between them. CDR3 coding DNA: TGTGCCAGCAGCTTACCGGGTTCACCAGGGTACTTC. Translated, it gives CASSLPGSPGYF.

The chain has TRBV5-4 and TRBJ2-3, with D maybe TRBD1 (5 bases). V was pared by 7 bases and J by 2 bases, with 20 bases between. Germline loops: CDR1 SGHNT, CDR2 YYREEE (reference sequence). The CDR3 is 16 amino acids. CDR3 sequence: CASAPVHGGATDTQYF. CDR3 in DNA: TGTGCCAGCGCCCCAGTCCACGGTGGGGCCACAGATACGCAGTATTTT. The whole variable domain, remainder taken from reference TRBV5-4 and TRBJ2-3, is ETGVTQSPTHLIKTRGQQVTLRCSSQSGHNTVSWYQQALGQGPQFIFQYYREEENGRGNFPPRFSGLQFPNYSSELNVNALELDDSALYLCASAPVHGGATDTQYFGPGTRLTVL.

The V gene is TRBV7-9, the J gene TRBJ2-5; tentatively, D is TRBD1 (5 bases). V was cut by 1 base and J by 5 bases, with 20 bases left in between. Germline CDR1 is SEHNR and CDR2 is FQNEAQ (reference sequence). This CDR3 contains 17 residues. The CDR3 here is CASSLEGLPDMRETQYF. The CDR3 bases are TGTGCCAGCAGCTTAGAGGGGTTGCCGGACATGCGGGAGACCCAGTACTTC.

The V and J genes are TRBV5-1 and TRBJ2-7; 9 bases map to TRBD1. The junction had 7 bases not matched to a gene; V was cut back by 5 bases and J by 4 bases. CDR1 and CDR2 (germline): SGHRS, YFSETQ. There are 14 residues in the CDR3. CDR3 loop: CASRVTGGPYEQYF. The DNA for the CDR3 is TGCGCCAGCAGAGTGACAGGGGGGCCTTACGAGCAGTACTTC.

This chain joins TRBV6-1 and TRBJ1-5; D remains ambiguous. The CDR3 contains 13 residues. Germline-derived CDR1 and CDR2 are MNHNS and SASEGT. V was cut by 6 bases and J by 3 bases, with 9 bases left in between. CDR3: CASRFGHNQPQHF. In DNA, the CDR3 is TGTGCCAGCAGATTCGGGCACAATCAGCCCCAGCATTTT.

The rearrangement links TRBV7-6 to TRBJ1-2, with TRBD1 matching over 10 bases. The germline CDR1 and CDR2 sequences are SGHVS and FNYEAQ. Germline trimming cut 5 bases from V and 6 bases from J; bases unmatched to any gene: 6. CDR3 length: 14 residues. CDR3 sequence reads: CASSARDRGHGYTF. The CDR3, as DNA: TGTGCCAGCAGCGCCCGGGACAGGGGACATGGCTACACCTTC.

The chain has TRBV4-1 and TRBJ2-5, with 7 positions matching TRBD2. V shed 0 bases, J shed 5 bases, and the junction held 6 bases outside the gene matches. The CDR3 totals 15 residues. Germline V gene sequence: CDR1 MGHRA, CDR2 YSYEKL. DNA of the CDR3: TGCGCCAGCAGCCAAGATGTGGTACTAGCGGAGACCCAGTACTTC. Protein product: CASSQDVVLAETQYF.

V gene TRBV6-1 combines with J gene TRBJ2-7; the D is unclear. CDR3 length: 16 amino acids. Germline loops: CDR1 MNHNS, CDR2 SASEGT. V lost 4 bases and J 1 base, leaving 17 bases between the germline ends. The DNA for the CDR3 is TGTGCCAGCAGTGGGCGAATACACGGGCTATCCTACGAGCAGTACTTC. Translation: CASSGRIHGLSYEQYF.

This chain links TRBV7-2 with TRBJ2-7; no clear D. The V end was cut by 5 bases, the J end by 1 base, with 12 bases between. The CDR3 has 14 amino acids. Germline-derived CDR1 and CDR2 are SGHTA and FQGNSA. As DNA, the CDR3 is TGTGCCAGCAGCCCCTCCACGTGGTCCTACGAGCAGTACTTC. Protein product: CASSPSTWSYEQYF.

J is TRBJ2-3 and V is TRBV11-2; D not resolved. This CDR3 is built from 15 residues. Germline CDR1 is SGHAT and CDR2 is FQNNGV. Deletions cut 6 bases from V and 2 bases from J, with 15 bases between. DNA of the CDR3: TGTGCCAGCAGTGGCGGAACACGATACACAGATACGCAGTATTTT. Protein product: CASSGGTRYTDTQYF.

V gene TRBV10-3 combines with J gene TRBJ1-2; D gene unclear. Germline V gene lookup returns CDR1 ENHRY and CDR2 SYGVKD. Trimming pared 6 bases from V and 4 bases from J, leaving 18 bases between. The CDR3 is made up of 15 amino acids. The DNA of the CDR3 is TGTGCCATCAGCGGGTCCCGTGACCTCTCCTATGGCTACACCTTC. It codes for CAISGSRDLSYGYTF.

This rearrangement joins TRBV7-8 to TRBJ2-1; the match to TRBD2 covers 7 bases. After removal of 8 bases from V and 4 bases from J, the junction contained 5 bases not matched to a gene. CDR3 length: 13 residues. CDR1 SGHVS and CDR2 FQNEAQ come from the germline V gene. The CDR3 loop is CASRLADYNEQFF. The CDR3 DNA reads as TGTGCCAGCCGTCTAGCGGATTACAATGAGCAGTTCTTC.

The chain couples TRBV30 to TRBJ1-4; 10 nucleotides line up with TRBD1. V gave up 0 bases and J gave up 8 bases; unmatched junction bases: 6. The CDR3 length is 15 residues. CDR1 is GTSNPN and CDR2 is SVGIG in the germline V gene (reference sequence). The CDR3, as DNA: TGTGCCTGGAGTGTACATGGGACAGGGGACGAAAAACTGTTTTTT. Amino acids: CAWSVHGTGDEKLFF.

The chain combines TRBV30 with TRBJ2-3, with D uncertain. With 4 bases removed from V and 4 bases from J, the gap between germline ends came to 9 bases. The V gene's germline CDR1 is GTSNPN and CDR2 SVGIG (reference sequence). The CDR3 runs 12 residues. This CDR3 is CAWTLRPDTQYF. DNA for the CDR3: TGTGCCTGGACCTTGCGGCCAGATACGCAGTATTTT.

The chain recombines TRBV4-2 with TRBJ2-1; 7 bases line up with TRBD2. CDR1 and CDR2 from the germline V gene are LGHNA and YNFKEQ. The CDR3 is made up of 16 amino acids. Germline trimming cut 2 bases from V and 5 bases from J; bases unmatched to any gene: 9. The CDR3 DNA sequence: TGTGCCAGCAGCCAACCGAAGCGGGATGGCGACAATGAGCAGTTCTTC. It specifies CASSQPKRDGDNEQFF.